Sequencing of this T cell receptor beta chain was carried out in a study of response to subunit inactivated influenza vaccine. TCRdb fed the RT-PCR reads into MiXCR, producing one record per CDR3 protein. Of 400,000 to 650,000 distinct CDR3 sequences in the sample, 6% to 9% were seen once. Study results and limitations: Authors proposed each seasonal influenza vaccination draws in few new T cells.

This clonotype was seen only a few times. Its antigen is unidentified. CDR3 size: 16 residues. The V segment lost 3 bases and the J segment 2 bases; nucleotides outside the gene matches: 8. The germline CDR1 and CDR2 sequences are SGHKS and YYEKEE (reference sequence). V gene TRBV5-5 combines with J gene TRBJ2-7; 10 bases fit TRBD2. This sequence originates from a man aged 50-75 years who received an inactivated influenza vaccine. This specimen consisted of PBMCs from blood, obtained roughly 24 months after vaccination. The CDR3 DNA follows: TGTGCCAGCAGCTCAACTCGACTAGCGGGTACCTACGAGCAGTACTTC. It specifies CASSSTRLAGTYEQYF.